These 19 T cell receptor beta chains originate from one sample sequenced in a study of T-cell reconstitution after alpha-beta-depleted transplantation in children. Unique molecular identifiers were incorporated into the prepared TCRbeta library. TCRdb passed the PCR reads through MiXCR, listing each CDR3 protein once. Of a few hundred thousand distinct CDR3 sequences listed, over 10% are singletons. Material: PBMCs, mostly from graft donor cells, obtained 360 days after TCRalphabeta/CD19-depleted stem cell transplant. The source of these receptors is a male patient between 10 and 17 years old who had a stem cell transplant for acute myeloid leukemia, so the T cells may come from the graft donor.

Only a few counts were recorded for this clonotype. V and J are TRBV15 and TRBJ1-1; D might be TRBD1 (5 bases). Germline V lookup: CDR1 LNHNV, CDR2 YYDKDF (reference sequence). Trimming removed 0 bases at V and 5 bases at J, with 13 bases between. The CDR3 runs to 15 residues. The CDR3 loop is CATSRDLGVGTEAFF. The CDR3 nucleotides read TGTGCCACCAGCAGAGATCTGGGGGTTGGAACTGAAGCTTTCTTT.

The CDR3 sequence is CSVEDNNEKLFF. DNA of the CDR3: TGCAGCGTTGAAGACAATAATGAAAAACTGTTTTTT. This chain uses TRBV29-1 with TRBJ1-4; D gene unclear. CDR3 length: 12 amino acids. V was pared by 0 bases and J by 4 bases, with 3 bases between. Germline assignment: CDR1 SQVTM and CDR2 ANQGSEA.

This clonotype was detected a few times. This sequence joins TRBV4-2 and TRBJ2-3, with 16 bases identical to TRBD2. Per the germline V gene, CDR1 is LGHNA and CDR2 is YNFKEQ. CDR3 length equals 22 residues. V lost 4 bases and J lost 5; bases outside the gene matches: 21. CDR3 DNA sequence: TGTGCCAGCAGCCCGGCGCCCGGGACAGGGGGACTAGCGGGAGGGCCCGGAGATACGCAGTATTTT. Protein: CASSPAPGTGGLAGGPGDTQYF.

This clonotype showed up just a few times. The chain employs TRBV28 and TRBJ2-7; D is perhaps TRBD2 (6 bases). The CDR3 sequence is 14 residues long. In germline, CDR1 is MDHEN, CDR2 SYDVKM. V was clipped by 6 bases and J by 2 bases, with 14 bases between them. CDR3 coding DNA: TGTGCCAGCAGGAGAGGACTACAGACCTACGAGCAGTACTTC. Its protein product is CASRRGLQTYEQYF.

This clonotype was recorded at least ten times. The chain has TRBV6-5 and TRBJ1-6; D gene uncertain. The ends were cut back, 6 bases at V and 12 bases at J, with 15 bases in the middle. This CDR3 has 13 residues. CDR1 and CDR2 (germline): MNHEY, SVGAGI. The CDR3 DNA reads TGTGCCAGCAGACGGACTCTCGAGGGACCCCTCCACTTT. This codes for CASRRTLEGPLHF.

This clonotype showed up just a few times. The gene calls are TRBV28 and TRBJ2-7; D ambiguous. Looked up from germline, CDR1 is MDHEN and CDR2 is SYDVKM. The CDR3 covers 11 residues. The V end was cut by 2 bases, the J end by 6 bases, with 5 bases between. CDR3: CASSLQREQYF. The DNA of the CDR3 is TGTGCCAGCAGTTTACAGCGCGAGCAGTACTTC.

This clonotype was detected a few times. A junction end diverges from the germline sequence, so it may reflect a read error. The J gene is TRBJ2-7, the V gene TRBV30; TRBD2 might be the D (5 bases). The CDR3 extends over 12 amino acids. Germline loops: CDR1 GTSNPN, CDR2 SVGIG (reference sequence). The CDR3, as DNA: TGTGCCTGGGGAGCTAGCCCGTTAAACACTTGCTTC. Encoded protein: CAWGASPLNTCF.

Here the CDR3 DNA reads TGTGCCAGCAGCCCCCCAGGCAGGCTCGAGACCCAGTACTTC. Translation: CASSPPGRLETQYF. V gene TRBV7-8 combines with J gene TRBJ2-5; no clear D. The CDR3 consists of 14 residues. Trimming removed 5 bases at V and 5 bases at J, with 15 bases between. The germline V gene has CDR1 SGHVS and CDR2 FQNEAQ. Full variable domain (outside the CDR3, taken from reference TRBV7-8 and TRBJ2-5): GAGVSQSPRYKVAKRGQDVALRCDPISGHVSLFWYQQALGQGPEFLTYFQNEAQLDKSGLPSDRFFAERPEGSVSTLKIQRTQQEDSAVYLCASSPPGRLETQYFGPGTRLLVL.

CDR3 loop: CASSLAGILSGANVLTF. The CDR3, as DNA: TGTGCCAGCAGCCTAGCGGGAATTCTCTCTGGGGCCAACGTCCTGACTTTC. The rearrangement uses TRBV13 and TRBJ2-6; 9 bases agree with TRBD2. The J segment lost 0 bases and the V segment lost 5 bases, leaving 5 bases of the junction unmatched. Germline CDR1 PRHDT, CDR2 FYEKMQ (reference sequence). This CDR3 contains 17 residues.

This clonotype was counted many times. The V and J genes are TRBV29-1 and TRBJ2-3; 9 bases map to TRBD2. V shed 5 bases and J 1 base; nucleotides not matched to a gene: 4. CDR1 is SQVTM and CDR2 is ANQGSEA in the germline V gene. CDR3 length equals 14 residues. The DNA of the CDR3 is TGCAGCGTTCCTGGCGGGAGGGGCACAGATACGCAGTATTTT. Translation gives CSVPGGRGTDTQYF.

CDR3 sequence (DNA): TGCAGCGTCGTACCGGGACAGGCCTACAATGAGCAGTTCTTC. It codes for CSVVPGQAYNEQFF. The genes are TRBV29-1 and TRBJ2-1; 8 nucleotides line up with TRBD1. Germline V gives CDR1 SQVTM, CDR2 ANQGSEA. This CDR3 is 14 amino acids long. V lost 6 bases, J lost 2 bases, and 6 bases stayed unmatched.

J is TRBJ2-1 and V is TRBV7-9, with TRBD1 matching over 7 bases. This CDR3 comprises 15 residues. Germline V gene sequence: CDR1 SEHNR, CDR2 FQNEAQ (reference sequence). V shed 4 bases, J shed 2 bases, and the junction held 5 bases outside the gene matches. The DNA for the CDR3 is TGTGCCAGCAGCTCACCGGGACAGACCTACAATGAGCAGTTCTTC. Protein product: CASSSPGQTYNEQFF. Full variable domain (outside the CDR3, taken from reference TRBV7-9 and TRBJ2-1): DTGVSQNPRHKITKRGQNVTFRCDPISEHNRLYWYRQTLGQGPEFLTYFQNEAQLEKSRLLSDRFSAERPKGSFSTLEIQRTEQGDSAMYLCASSSPGQTYNEQFFGPGTRLTVL.

There are a few counts of this clonotype. V and J are TRBV28 and TRBJ2-2; D is perhaps TRBD2 (6 bases). The CDR3 runs to 17 residues. The germline V gene encodes CDR1 MDHEN and CDR2 SYDVKM. V shed 1 base and J shed 1 base, with 13 bases lying between them. Here the CDR3 DNA reads TGTGCCAGCAGTTTATCTCCGGGAGCCAGGAACACCGGGGAGCTGTTTTTT. The encoded protein is CASSLSPGARNTGELFF.

This clonotype was counted a few times. The chain couples TRBV29-1 to TRBJ1-2; D might be TRBD1 (5 bases). Trimming shortened V by 3 bases and J by 3 bases, and 11 bases separated the two germline ends. Germline V CDR1 and CDR2: SQVTM, ANQGSEA. The CDR3 loop spans 13 amino acids. In DNA, the CDR3 is TGCAGCGTTGATGGGGGTGTCGACTATGGCTACACCTTC. Translating gives CSVDGGVDYGYTF.

This clonotype was detected many times. The chain recombines TRBV7-9 with TRBJ2-1, with a possible D match to TRBD2 (5 bases). CDR3 length: 15 residues. Trimming took 11 bases from V and 8 from J, leaving 25 bases between them. Germline V gene data show CDR1 as SEHNR and CDR2 as FQNEAQ (reference sequence). The CDR3, as DNA: TGTGCCTCCGCGCCCCTAGCCTTTGATATCGATGAGCAGTTCTTC. Amino acids: CASAPLAFDIDEQFF.

This clonotype has ten or more counts. The chain carries TRBV5-5 and TRBJ2-2; tentatively, D is TRBD2 (6 bases). The CDR3 length is 15 residues. V was clipped by 1 base and J by 5 bases, with 12 bases between them. Per the germline V gene, CDR1 is SGHKS and CDR2 is YYEKEE (reference sequence). The CDR3 nucleotides are TGTGCCAGCAGCTTGTGGGGGGAGAATACCGGGGAGCTGTTTTTT. It specifies CASSLWGENTGELFF.

The chain carries TRBV7-9 and TRBJ2-7; the D gene is possibly TRBD2 (6 bases). From germline, CDR1 is SEHNR and CDR2 FQNEAQ (reference sequence). CDR3 length equals 16 residues. Trimming took off 1 base at V and 9 bases at J, with 22 bases between the two ends. The CDR3 is CASSLEVGSLKIRQYF. CDR3 DNA: TGTGCCAGCAGCTTAGAGGTCGGGAGTCTTAAAATTCGGCAGTACTTC.

V is TRBV29-1 and J is TRBJ2-5, with 8 nucleotides matching TRBD1. Germline V CDR1 and CDR2: SQVTM, ANQGSEA. V trimming: 8 bases; J trimming: 4 bases; junction bases outside the gene matches: 6. The CDR3 is 12 amino acids. The CDR3 loop is CSSGQGGETQYF. The CDR3 nucleotides read TGCAGCAGTGGACAGGGAGGAGAGACCCAGTACTTC.

The V and J genes are TRBV5-5 and TRBJ2-7; D possibly uses TRBD1 or TRBD2 (5 bases each). The V and J ends lost 0 bases and 3 bases respectively, with 16 bases between them. CDR3 size: 16 residues. Germline loops: CDR1 SGHKS, CDR2 YYEKEE (reference sequence). The CDR3 spells CASSLGGARVLYEQYF. The DNA of the CDR3 is TGTGCCAGCAGCTTGGGAGGGGCGAGGGTCCTCTACGAGCAGTACTTC.